The subject of this entry is one TCR beta chain. The antigen is unknown. An end of the junction does not agree with germline; a read error may underlie this. These data belong to a study of OX40 agonist ivuxolimab in advanced cancers. About the study: Three individuals attained partial responses, comprising one hepatocellular carcinoma case and two cutaneous melanoma cases. Study conclusions and caveats: Patients who responded partially at 0.1-3.0 mg/kg showed clonal expansion ranking among the lowest. In the expanded peripheral T cells, antigen specificity was never determined.

Libraries were prepared by immunoSEQ multiplex PCR; TCRdb keeps only in-frame clonotypes and omits some of them. The data contain 100,000 to 120,000 clones, approximately 90% of them seen just once; the ten biggest clones take up around 0.26%. The source is an adult with an advanced solid tumor such as melanoma, head and neck, liver or kidney cancer. Sequenced here: CD4+ or CD8+ T cells sorted from blood, sampled in a trial of the OX40 agonist ivuxolimab.

CDR3 amino acids: CASSLTGDDQPQHF. CDR3 DNA sequence: TGTGCCAGCAGCCTAACAGGGGACGATCAGCCCCAGCATTTT. The chain employs TRBV7-3 and TRBJ1-5; 7 bases are a match to TRBD1. The CDR3 totals 14 residues. Germline V gene sequence: CDR1 SGHTA, CDR2 FQGTGA. Full variable domain (outside the CDR3, taken from reference TRBV7-3 and TRBJ1-5): GAGVSQTPSNKVTEKGKYVELRCDPISGHTALYWYRQSLGQGPEFLIYFQGTGAADDSGLPNDRFFAVRPEGSVSTLKIQRTERGDSAVYLCASSLTGDDQPQHFGDGTRLSIL.